The 7 T cell receptor beta chains below come from one sample, sequenced in a study of T-cell memory formation after mild COVID-19. Using its own MiXCR run on the 5' RACE reads, TCRdb lists one record per CDR3 protein. The data contain approximately 340,000 distinct CDR3 sequences, more than 15% of them singletons. The specimen was PBMCs or a T cell subset sorted from them (not recorded which). These receptors originate from a man aged 18-30 years who had mild COVID-19 (a few samples of this study predate the infection). Cell type and time point are not known.

The chain has TRBV5-1 and TRBJ2-1, with TRBD2 matching over 11 bases. This CDR3 region has 16 residues. After removal of 4 bases from V and 5 bases from J, the junction contained 8 bases not matched to a gene. The germline CDR1 and CDR2 sequences are SGHRS and YFSETQ. The chain's CDR3 is CASSLLAGGPNNEQFF. The CDR3 DNA is TGCGCCAGCAGCCTTCTAGCGGGGGGACCAAACAATGAGCAGTTCTTC.

This clonotype was counted a few times. The V and J genes are TRBV7-2 and TRBJ2-2, with 11 bases identical to TRBD2. The germline gives CDR1 SGHTA, CDR2 FQGNSA. With V trimmed by 5 bases and J by 2 bases, 13 bases remained unmatched. There are 19 residues in the CDR3. Here the CDR3 reads CASSPRFSGGEINTGELFF. CDR3 sequence (DNA): TGTGCCAGCAGCCCCCGGTTTAGCGGGGGGGAGATTAACACCGGGGAGCTGTTTTTT.

This clonotype was seen more than once but under ten times. The chain joins TRBV5-1 to TRBJ2-6; D gene ambiguous. In germline, CDR1 is SGHRS, CDR2 YFSETQ. CDR3 length equals 14 residues. Trimming removed 2 bases from V and 4 bases from J, with 7 bases in between. Here the CDR3 DNA reads TGCGCCAGCAGCTTAAGCGCGGGGGCCAACGTCCTGACTTTC. Its protein is CASSLSAGANVLTF. The full variable domain, completed using reference TRBV5-1 and TRBJ2-6, is KAGVTQTPRYLIKTRGQQVTLSCSPISGHRSVSWYQQTPGQGLQFLFEYFSETQRNKGNFPGRFSGRQFSNSRSEMNVSTLELGDSALYLCASSLSAGANVLTFGAGSRLTVL.

The chain uses TRBV12-3 or TRBV12-4 and TRBJ1-1, with D perhaps matching TRBD1 (5 bases). This CDR3 is 14 amino acids long. Trimming cost V 5 bases and J 0 bases, with 10 bases left between them. CDR3 residues: CASSLQVMNTEAFF. CDR3 sequence (DNA): TGTGCCAGCAGTCTACAGGTAATGAACACTGAAGCTTTCTTT.

The table lists this clonotype with a few counts. The genes are TRBV7-3 and TRBJ1-2; TRBD1 might be the D (5 bases). Germline V gene sequence: CDR1 SGHTA, CDR2 FQGTGA. The CDR3 runs 14 residues. V lost 4 bases and J lost 6, with 15 bases in between. The CDR3, as DNA: TGTGCCAGCAGCTCGACGGGGGGGTCGAATGGCTACACCTTC. It encodes CASSSTGGSNGYTF.

This clonotype appeared a few times. The V call is TRBV4-3, the J call TRBJ2-7, with D unresolved. The germline V and J ends were trimmed by 0 bases and 6 bases, with 12 bases remaining between them. The V gene's germline CDR1 is LGHNA and CDR2 YSLEER. The CDR3 consists of 14 residues. The CDR3 reads CASSQDLFGSEQYF. The CDR3 DNA reads as TGCGCCAGCAGCCAAGACCTTTTTGGTAGCGAGCAGTACTTC.

The gene calls are TRBV20-1 and TRBJ2-7; no clear D. The germline V gene has CDR1 DFQATT and CDR2 SNEGSKA (reference sequence). Between the trimmed V and J ends, which lost 5 bases and 2 bases, there was a span of 13 bases. The CDR3 is 13 residues long. The chain's CDR3 is CSARPPETYEQYV. DNA for the CDR3: TGCAGTGCTCGCCCCCCAGAAACCTACGAGCAGTACGTC.